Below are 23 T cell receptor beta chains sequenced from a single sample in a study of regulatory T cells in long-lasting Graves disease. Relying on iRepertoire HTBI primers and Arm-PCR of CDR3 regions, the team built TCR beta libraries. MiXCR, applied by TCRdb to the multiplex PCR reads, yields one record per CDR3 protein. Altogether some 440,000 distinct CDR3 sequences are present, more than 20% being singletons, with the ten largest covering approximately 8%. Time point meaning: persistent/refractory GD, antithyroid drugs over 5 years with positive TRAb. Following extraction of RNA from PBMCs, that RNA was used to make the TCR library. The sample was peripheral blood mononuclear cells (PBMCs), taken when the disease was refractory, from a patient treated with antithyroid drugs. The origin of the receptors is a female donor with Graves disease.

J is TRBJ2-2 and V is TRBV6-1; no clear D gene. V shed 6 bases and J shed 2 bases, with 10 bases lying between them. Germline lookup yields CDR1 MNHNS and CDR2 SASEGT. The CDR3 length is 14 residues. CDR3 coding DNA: TGTGCCAGCAGGAGAAACAGCAACACCGGGGAGCTGTTTTTT. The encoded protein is CASRRNSNTGELFF.

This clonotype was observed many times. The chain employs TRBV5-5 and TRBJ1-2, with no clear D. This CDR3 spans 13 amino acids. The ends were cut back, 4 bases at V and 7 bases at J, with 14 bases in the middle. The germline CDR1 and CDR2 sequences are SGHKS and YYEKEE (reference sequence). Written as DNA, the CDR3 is TGTGCCAGCAGCGACCTGAGGGTCGCTGGCTACACCTTC. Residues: CASSDLRVAGYTF.

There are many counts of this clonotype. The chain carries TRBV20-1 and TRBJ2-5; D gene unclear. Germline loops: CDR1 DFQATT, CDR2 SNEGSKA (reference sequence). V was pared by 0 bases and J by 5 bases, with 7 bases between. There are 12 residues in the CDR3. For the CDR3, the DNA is TGCAGTGCTAGAGAACGGTGGGAGACCCAGTACTTC. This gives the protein CSARERWETQYF.

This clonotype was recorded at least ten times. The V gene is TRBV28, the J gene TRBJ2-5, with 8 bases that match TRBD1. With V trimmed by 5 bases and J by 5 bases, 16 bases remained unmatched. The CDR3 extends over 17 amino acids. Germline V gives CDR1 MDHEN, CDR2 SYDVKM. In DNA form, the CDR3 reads TGTGCCAGCAGTCTATACGCCGGGACAGGATATGGGGAGACCCAGTACTTC. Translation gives CASSLYAGTGYGETQYF.

DNA for the CDR3: TGCAGCGTTGATGAAAAACTAATAAAGGGCTACACCTTC. Translating gives CSVDEKLIKGYTF. V gene TRBV29-1 combines with J gene TRBJ1-2; no clear D. Germline V lookup: CDR1 SQVTM, CDR2 ANQGSEA. Trimming took 3 bases from V and 8 from J, leaving 16 bases between them. CDR3 length equals 13 residues.

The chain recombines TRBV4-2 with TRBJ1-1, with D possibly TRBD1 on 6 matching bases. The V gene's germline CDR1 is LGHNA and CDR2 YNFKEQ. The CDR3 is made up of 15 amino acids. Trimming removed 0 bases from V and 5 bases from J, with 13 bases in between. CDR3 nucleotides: TGTGCCAGCAGCCAAGATAAGGGGGGCACGACTGAAGCTTTCTTT. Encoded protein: CASSQDKGGTTEAFF.

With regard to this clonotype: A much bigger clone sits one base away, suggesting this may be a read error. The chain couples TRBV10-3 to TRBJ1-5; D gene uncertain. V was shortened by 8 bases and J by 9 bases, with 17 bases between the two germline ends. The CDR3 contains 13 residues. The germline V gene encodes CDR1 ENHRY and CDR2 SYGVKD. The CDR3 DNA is TGTGCCATCTGTAGAGGAAGCGGCCGGCCCCAGCATTTT. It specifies CAICRGSGRPQHF.

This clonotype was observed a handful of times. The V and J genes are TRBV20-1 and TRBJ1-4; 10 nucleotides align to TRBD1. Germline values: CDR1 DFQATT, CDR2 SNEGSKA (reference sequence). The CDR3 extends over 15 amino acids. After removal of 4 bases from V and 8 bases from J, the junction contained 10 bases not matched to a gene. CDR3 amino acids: CSAKHDRGQAEKLFF. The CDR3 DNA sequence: TGCAGTGCTAAACACGACAGGGGGCAGGCCGAAAAACTGTTTTTT.

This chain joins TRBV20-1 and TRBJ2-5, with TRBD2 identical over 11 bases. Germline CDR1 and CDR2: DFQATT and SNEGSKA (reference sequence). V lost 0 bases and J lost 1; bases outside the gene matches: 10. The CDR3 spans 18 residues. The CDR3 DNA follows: TGCAGTGCTAGAGATTCCACCGGACTAGCGGGCTTCCAAGAGACCCAGTACTTC. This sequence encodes CSARDSTGLAGFQETQYF.

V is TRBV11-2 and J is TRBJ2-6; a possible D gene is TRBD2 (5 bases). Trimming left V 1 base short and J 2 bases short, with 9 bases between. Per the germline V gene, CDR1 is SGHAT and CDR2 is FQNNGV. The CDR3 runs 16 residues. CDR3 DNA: TGTGCCAGCAGCTTAGTTTCCGGGGCTGGGGCCAACGTCCTGACTTTC. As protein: CASSLVSGAGANVLTF.

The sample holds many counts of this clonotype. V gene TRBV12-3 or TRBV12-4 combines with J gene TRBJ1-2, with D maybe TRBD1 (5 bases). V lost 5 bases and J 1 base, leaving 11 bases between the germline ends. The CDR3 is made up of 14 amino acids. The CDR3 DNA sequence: TGTGCCAGCAGTCCGGGACGGATTAACTATGGCTACACCTTC. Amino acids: CASSPGRINYGYTF.

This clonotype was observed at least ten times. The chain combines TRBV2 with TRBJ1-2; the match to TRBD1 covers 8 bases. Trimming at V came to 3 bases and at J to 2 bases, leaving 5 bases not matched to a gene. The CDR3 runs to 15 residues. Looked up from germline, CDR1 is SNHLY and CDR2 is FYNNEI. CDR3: CASSDYQGANYGYTF. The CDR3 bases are TGTGCCAGCAGTGATTATCAGGGGGCCAACTATGGCTACACCTTC.

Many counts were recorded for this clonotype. The DNA of the CDR3 is TGTGCCAGCAGCACCTGGACAGGGGGAAGGGAAAAACTGTTTTTT. This encodes CASSTWTGGREKLFF. The chain couples TRBV11-2 to TRBJ1-4, with 10 bases fitting TRBD1. The CDR3 is 15 amino acids. The germline V gene has CDR1 SGHAT and CDR2 FQNNGV. J was trimmed by 8 bases and V by 5 bases; bases with no gene match: 8.

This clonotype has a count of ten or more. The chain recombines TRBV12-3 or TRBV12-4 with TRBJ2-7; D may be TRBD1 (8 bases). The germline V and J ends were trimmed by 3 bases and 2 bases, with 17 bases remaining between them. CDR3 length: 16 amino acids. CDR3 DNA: TGTGCCAGCAGTTTTAGCGGGCACAGGGGGACCTACGAGCAGTACTTC. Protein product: CASSFSGHRGTYEQYF.

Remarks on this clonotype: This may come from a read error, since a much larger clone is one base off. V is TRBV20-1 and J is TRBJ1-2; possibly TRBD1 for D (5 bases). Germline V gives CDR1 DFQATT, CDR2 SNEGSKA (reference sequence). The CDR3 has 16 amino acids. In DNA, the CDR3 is TGCAGTGCTAGAGACCCTTCACAGGTTCGAGGCTATGACTACACCTTC. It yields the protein CSARDPSQVRGYDYTF.

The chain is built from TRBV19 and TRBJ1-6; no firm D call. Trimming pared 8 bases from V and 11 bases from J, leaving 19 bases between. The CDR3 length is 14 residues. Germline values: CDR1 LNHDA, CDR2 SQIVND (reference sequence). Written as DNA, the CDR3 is TGTGCCAGTGATTCAGGAGGGAATACAGCACCCCTCCACTTT. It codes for CASDSGGNTAPLHF.

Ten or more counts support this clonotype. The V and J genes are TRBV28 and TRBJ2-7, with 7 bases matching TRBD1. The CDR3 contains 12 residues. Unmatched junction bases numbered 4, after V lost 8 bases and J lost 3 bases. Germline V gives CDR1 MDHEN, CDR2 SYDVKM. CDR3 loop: CASGTAVYEQYF. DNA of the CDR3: TGTGCCAGCGGGACAGCGGTCTACGAGCAGTACTTC.

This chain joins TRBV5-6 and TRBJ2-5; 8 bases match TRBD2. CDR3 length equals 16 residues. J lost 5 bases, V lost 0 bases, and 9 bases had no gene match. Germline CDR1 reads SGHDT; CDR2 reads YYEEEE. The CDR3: CASSLADLAGDETQYF. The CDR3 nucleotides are TGTGCCAGCAGCTTGGCCGATCTAGCGGGTGATGAGACCCAGTACTTC.

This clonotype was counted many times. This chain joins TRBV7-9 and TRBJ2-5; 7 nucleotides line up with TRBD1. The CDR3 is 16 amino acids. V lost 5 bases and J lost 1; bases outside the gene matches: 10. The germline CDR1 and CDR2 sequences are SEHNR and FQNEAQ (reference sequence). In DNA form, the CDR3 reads TGTGCCAGCAGCCCACCAGGGGGATCCCGCCAAGAGACCCAGTACTTC. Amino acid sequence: CASSPPGGSRQETQYF.

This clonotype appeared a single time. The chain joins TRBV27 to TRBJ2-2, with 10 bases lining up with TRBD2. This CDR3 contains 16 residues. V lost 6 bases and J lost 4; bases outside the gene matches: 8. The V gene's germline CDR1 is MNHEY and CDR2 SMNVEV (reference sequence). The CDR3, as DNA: TGTGCCAGCAGAGTCCTCCGGACTAGCGGCACCGGGGAGCTGTTTTTT. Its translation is CASRVLRTSGTGELFF.

This CDR3 is CASSQDLLAGISTGELFF. The CDR3 DNA is TGCGCCAGCAGCCAAGATTTACTAGCGGGAATCAGCACCGGGGAGCTGTTTTTT. The rearrangement links TRBV4-3 to TRBJ2-2, with 10 nucleotides matching TRBD2. There are 18 residues in the CDR3. Losses at the gene ends were 0 bases for V and 4 bases for J; bases not matched to a gene: 8. CDR1 and CDR2 from the germline V gene are LGHNA and YSLEER.

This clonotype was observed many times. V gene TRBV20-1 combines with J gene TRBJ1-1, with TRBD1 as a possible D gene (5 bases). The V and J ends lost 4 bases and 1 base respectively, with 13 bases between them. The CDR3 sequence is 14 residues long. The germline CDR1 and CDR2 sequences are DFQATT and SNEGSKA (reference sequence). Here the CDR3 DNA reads TGCAGTGCTAAGCCGGGACCGCAGAACACTGAAGCTTTCTTT. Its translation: CSAKPGPQNTEAFF.

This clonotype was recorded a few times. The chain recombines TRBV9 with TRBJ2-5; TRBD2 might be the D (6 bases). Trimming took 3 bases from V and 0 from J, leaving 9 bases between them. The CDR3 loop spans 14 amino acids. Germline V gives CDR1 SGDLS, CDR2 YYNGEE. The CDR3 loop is CASSGRDYQETQYF. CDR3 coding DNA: TGTGCCAGCAGCGGGAGGGACTACCAAGAGACCCAGTACTTC.